The 27 T cell receptor beta chains given below trace back to one sample, sequenced in a study of vaccination and CD4 T cells after COVID-19. The sample's treatment: roughly nine-day PBMC culture with coronavirus spike peptide pools or control peptides (ViraFEST assay). Their antigens remain unidentified. The Oncomine TCR Beta short-read assay was applied to DNA of cultured CD4+ T cells. From the PCR reads, TCRdb called clonotypes with MiXCR, one entry per CDR3 protein. This sample has about 12,000 distinct CDR3 sequences, with 53% found just once. The specimen sequenced was CD4+ T cells from blood, cultured in vitro. These receptors all stem from a human donor who had recovered from COVID-19.

In DNA form, the CDR3 reads TGCAGTGCTAGATATAGCACAGATACGCAGTATTTT. Its protein product is CSARYSTDTQYF. The chain links TRBV20-1 to TRBJ2-3, with no clear D. In germline, CDR1 is DFQATT, CDR2 SNEGSKA (reference sequence). Between the trimmed V and J ends, which lost 2 bases and 0 bases, there was a span of 3 bases. The CDR3 sequence is 12 residues long.

This chain links TRBV12-3 or TRBV12-4 with TRBJ1-5, with D perhaps TRBD1 (6 bases). V shed 3 bases and J shed 4 bases, with 10 bases lying between them. The CDR3 consists of 14 residues. The CDR3 region has the DNA TGTGCCAGCAGTTTCGACAGGAGGAATCAGCCCCAGCATTTT. Protein: CASSFDRRNQPQHF.

The chain is built from TRBV6-1 and TRBJ2-6, with D possibly being TRBD1 (5 bases). Trimming removed 6 bases from V and 0 bases from J, with 6 bases in between. Germline-derived CDR1 and CDR2 are MNHNS and SASEGT. The CDR3 covers 14 residues. CDR3 nucleotides: TGTGCCAGCAGCAGGGACTCTGGGGCCAACGTCCTGACTTTC. This sequence encodes CASSRDSGANVLTF.

The rearrangement links TRBV20-1 to TRBJ1-1; a possible D gene is TRBD1 (5 bases). V was clipped by 0 bases and J by 7 bases, with 12 bases between them. CDR3 length equals 13 residues. Germline assignment: CDR1 DFQATT and CDR2 SNEGSKA (reference sequence). The CDR3 DNA is TGCAGTGCTAGAGATATCCAGGGCGGTGAAGCTTTCTTT. Protein product: CSARDIQGGEAFF.

The chain is built from TRBV6-1 and TRBJ1-5, with 9 bases matching TRBD1. The J segment lost 4 bases and the V segment lost 6 bases, leaving 4 bases of the junction unmatched. Germline lookup yields CDR1 MNHNS and CDR2 SASEGT. The CDR3 totals 14 residues. The CDR3: CASSQGTGNQPQHF. CDR3 nucleotides: TGTGCCAGCAGCCAAGGGACAGGGAATCAGCCCCAGCATTTT.

This sequence joins TRBV18 and TRBJ2-7; the D gene is possibly TRBD1 (5 bases). Trimming took off 4 bases at V and 3 bases at J, with 13 bases between the two ends. The CDR3 has 14 amino acids. Germline V gene lookup returns CDR1 KGHSH and CDR2 LQKENI. CDR3 DNA sequence: TGTGCCAGCTCACAAGGGTCAAGGGGCTACGAGCAGTACTTC. Protein: CASSQGSRGYEQYF. The whole variable domain, filled in from reference TRBV18 and TRBJ2-7, reads NAGVMQNPRHLVRRRGQEARLRCSPMKGHSHVYWYRQLPEEGLKFMVYLQKENIIDESGMPKERFSAEFPKEGPSILRIQQVVRGDSAAYFCASSQGSRGYEQYFGPGTRLTVT.

On this clonotype itself: A read error may account for a junction end that differs from germline. J is TRBJ1-1 and V is TRBV6-1, with D possibly TRBD1 on 5 matching bases. Germline V gene data show CDR1 as MNHNS and CDR2 as SASEGT. The CDR3 covers 15 residues. CDR3 sequence (DNA): TGTGCCAGCAGTGAAGGATGGGGGTTGGGCACTGGAGCTTTCTTT. Translation: CASSEGWGLGTGAFF.

This clonotype is classed as medium-sized. The gene calls are TRBV7-8 and TRBJ1-5; D remains ambiguous. Germline V gene lookup returns CDR1 SGHVS and CDR2 FQNEAQ. V lost 2 bases to trimming and J lost 4 bases, with 6 bases between them. This CDR3 has 13 residues. The CDR3 bases are TGTGCCAGCAGCTTATGGCTGAATCAGCCCCAGCATTTT. Translation: CASSLWLNQPQHF.

The V gene is TRBV7-2, the J gene TRBJ2-2, with 7 bases lining up with TRBD1. Losses at the gene ends were 2 bases for V and 5 bases for J; bases not matched to a gene: 11. The CDR3 is 17 residues long. CDR1 is SGHTA and CDR2 is FQGNSA in the germline V gene. The CDR3 loop is CASSLQGLQGSTGELFF. In DNA, the CDR3 is TGTGCCAGCAGCTTACAAGGGCTACAGGGGAGTACCGGGGAGCTGTTTTTT.

The chain combines TRBV7-3 with TRBJ2-3, with a weak D call TRBD2 (6 bases). The CDR3 loop spans 15 amino acids. In germline, CDR1 is SGHTA, CDR2 FQGTGA. V gave up 1 base and J gave up 4 bases, with 12 bases separating them. The CDR3 is CASSLISGVADTQYF. The CDR3 region has the DNA TGTGCCAGCAGCTTAATATCGGGAGTGGCAGATACGCAGTATTTT. Based on the CDR3 plus reference TRBV7-3 and TRBJ2-3, the full variable domain is GAGVSQTPSNKVTEKGKYVELRCDPISGHTALYWYRQSLGQGPEFLIYFQGTGAADDSGLPNDRFFAVRPEGSVSTLKIQRTERGDSAVYLCASSLISGVADTQYFGPGTRLTVL.

The chain links TRBV4-1 to TRBJ1-2; TRBD1 is a possible D gene (6 bases). The CDR3 is 12 residues long. Germline values: CDR1 MGHRA, CDR2 YSYEKL. Trimming shortened V by 3 bases and J by 13 bases, and 15 bases separated the two germline ends. Here the CDR3 reads CASSHPAGHLTF. The CDR3 DNA reads as TGCGCCAGCAGCCATCCCGCGGGACACCTCACCTTC.

This clonotype showed up just a few times. The J gene is TRBJ2-6, the V gene TRBV28; D gene unclear. V lost 5 bases to trimming and J lost 0 bases, with 17 bases between them. Germline values: CDR1 MDHEN, CDR2 SYDVKM. This CDR3 has 18 residues. CDR3 sequence (DNA): TGTGCCAGCAGTAAACAGAGGCCCCTCCTCTCTGGGGCCAACGTCCTGACTTTC. This gives the protein CASSKQRPLLSGANVLTF.

The chain joins TRBV27 to TRBJ1-2; D is possibly TRBD1 (5 bases). This CDR3 comprises 15 residues. V shed 6 bases and J shed 7 bases, with 21 bases lying between them. Germline CDR1 reads MNHEY; CDR2 reads SMNVEV (reference sequence). CDR3 coding DNA: TGTGCCAGCAGCTGGGGACGGTCACCTCTCTCTGGCTACACCTTC. Translation gives CASSWGRSPLSGYTF.

The chain combines TRBV7-9 with TRBJ2-3; TRBD2 aligns across 8 bases. This CDR3 is built from 16 residues. Germline trimming cut 2 bases from V and 2 bases from J; bases unmatched to any gene: 6. The germline CDR1 and CDR2 sequences are SEHNR and FQNEAQ (reference sequence). The CDR3 coding sequence is TGTGCCAGCAGCTTAACTAGCGGACGACCCACAGATACGCAGTATTTT. Translated, it gives CASSLTSGRPTDTQYF.

The chain is built from TRBV19 and TRBJ1-5, with 7 nucleotides matching TRBD1. This CDR3 spans 16 amino acids. The J segment lost 0 bases and the V segment lost 7 bases, leaving 9 bases of the junction unmatched. The germline CDR1 and CDR2 sequences are LNHDA and SQIVND (reference sequence). CDR3 coding DNA: TGTGCCAGTAAGTTTGGGACAGAATTTAGCAATCAGCCCCAGCATTTT. Protein: CASKFGTEFSNQPQHF.

The rearrangement joins TRBV27 to TRBJ1-6, with 8 bases lining up with TRBD1. Germline V gene data show CDR1 as MNHEY and CDR2 as SMNVEV (reference sequence). Trimming took 6 bases from V and 5 from J; bases not matched to a gene: 9. The CDR3 runs 16 residues. The CDR3 sequence is CASSQSTGVNNSPLHF. CDR3 nucleotide sequence: TGTGCCAGCAGCCAGTCGACAGGGGTGAATAATTCACCCCTCCACTTT.

The V gene is TRBV7-3, the J gene TRBJ2-1; the match to TRBD2 covers 10 bases. This CDR3 is 15 amino acids long. J gave up 8 bases and V 2 bases, and 6 bases lay outside the gene matches. The germline V gene has CDR1 SGHTA and CDR2 FQGTGA. The CDR3 loop is CASSLLAGGSDEQFF. Here the CDR3 DNA reads TGTGCCAGCAGCTTATTAGCGGGAGGATCGGATGAGCAGTTCTTC.

This sequence joins TRBV20-1 and TRBJ2-7, with TRBD2 matching 14 bases. J was trimmed by 7 bases and V by 4 bases; bases with no gene match: 6. Germline V gene lookup returns CDR1 DFQATT and CDR2 SNEGSKA (reference sequence). CDR3 length: 14 residues. CDR3 in DNA: TGCAGTGCTACGCGACTAGCGGGAGGGTGGGAGCAGTACTTC. Its protein product is CSATRLAGGWEQYF.

The rearrangement links TRBV7-9 to TRBJ1-5; tentative D call: TRBD1 (6 bases). Germline assignment: CDR1 SEHNR and CDR2 FQNEAQ (reference sequence). The CDR3 runs 15 residues. Trimming left V 5 bases short and J 3 bases short, with 14 bases between. The CDR3 here is CASSPDGGPNQPQHF. CDR3 sequence (DNA): TGTGCCAGCAGCCCTGATGGGGGCCCCAATCAGCCCCAGCATTTT.

The V and J genes are TRBV18 and TRBJ1-6; 9 nucleotides agree with TRBD1. Germline-derived CDR1 and CDR2 are KGHSH and LQKENI. J was trimmed by 8 bases and V by 1 base; bases with no gene match: 0. There are 14 residues in the CDR3. The CDR3 nucleotides read TGTGCCAGCTCACCACGACAGGGGGATTCACCCCTCCACTTT. Protein: CASSPRQGDSPLHF. The full variable domain, its missing parts supplied by reference TRBV18 and TRBJ1-6, is NAGVMQNPRHLVRRRGQEARLRCSPMKGHSHVYWYRQLPEEGLKFMVYLQKENIIDESGMPKERFSAEFPKEGPSILRIQQVVRGDSAAYFCASSPRQGDSPLHFGNGTRLTVT.

CDR3 sequence: CAWRGEQYF. The CDR3 nucleotides read TGTGCCTGGAGGGGCGAGCAGTACTTC. The chain couples TRBV30 to TRBJ2-7, with D unclear. Germline V gene lookup returns CDR1 GTSNPN and CDR2 SVGIG (reference sequence). Trimming removed 3 bases from V and 6 bases from J, with 3 bases in between. This CDR3 has 9 amino acids.

The V gene is TRBV11-2, the J gene TRBJ1-2; TRBD1 matches 12 bases. CDR3 length: 16 residues. Germline trimming cut 1 base from V and 8 bases from J; bases unmatched to any gene: 8. The germline CDR1 and CDR2 sequences are SGHAT and FQNNGV. CDR3: CASSLGSGTGGYGYTF. The CDR3 DNA reads TGTGCCAGCAGCTTAGGGTCCGGGACAGGGGGCTACGGCTACACCTTC. Together with reference TRBV11-2 and TRBJ1-2, the CDR3 gives the full variable domain: EAGVAQSPRYKIIEKRQSVAFWCNPISGHATLYWYQQILGQGPKLLIQFQNNGVVDDSQLPKDRFSAERLKGVDSTLKIQPAKLEDSAVYLCASSLGSGTGGYGYTFGSGTRLTVV.

The rearrangement links TRBV6-2 or TRBV6-3 to TRBJ1-5, with 9 bases matching TRBD1. Germline V gene data show CDR1 as MNHEY and CDR2 as SVGEGT. J lost 0 bases, V lost 5 bases, and 2 bases had no gene match. The CDR3 consists of 15 residues. CDR3 region: CASSRTGDSNQPQHF. DNA for the CDR3: TGTGCCAGCAGTCGGACAGGGGATAGCAATCAGCCCCAGCATTTT.

V and J are TRBV7-2 and TRBJ2-4; D remains ambiguous. The CDR3 covers 15 residues. Germline V gene data show CDR1 as SGHTA and CDR2 as FQGNSA. V lost 6 bases and J 0 bases, leaving 12 bases between the germline ends. Here the CDR3 DNA reads TGTGCCAGCAGTTCCGGATTACTAGCCAAAAACATTCAGTACTTC. Its translation is CASSSGLLAKNIQYF.

The chain joins TRBV15 to TRBJ2-1, with a weak D call TRBD2 (5 bases). V lost 6 bases and J 1 base, leaving 16 bases between the germline ends. Germline V gives CDR1 LNHNV, CDR2 YYDKDF (reference sequence). CDR3 length: 16 amino acids. DNA of the CDR3: TGTGCCACCAGTCCTATGGGAGCGGTATCCTACAATGAGCAGTTCTTC. The encoded protein is CATSPMGAVSYNEQFF.

The rearrangement joins TRBV6-5 to TRBJ1-1; D gene uncertain. Deletions cut 0 bases from V and 4 bases from J, with 12 bases between. CDR1 and CDR2 from the germline V gene are MNHEY and SVGAGI. The CDR3 loop spans 15 amino acids. CDR3 protein: CASSYSRLSGTEAFF. Written as DNA, the CDR3 is TGTGCCAGCAGTTACTCGAGGTTATCGGGCACTGAAGCTTTCTTT.

The DNA for the CDR3 is TGTGCCAGCAGCCCTTCTTTGAACACTGAAGCTTTCTTT. This sequence encodes CASSPSLNTEAFF. The V call is TRBV7-2, the J call TRBJ1-1; no reliable D call. Per the germline V gene, CDR1 is SGHTA and CDR2 is FQGNSA. This CDR3 spans 13 amino acids. Trimming left V 5 bases short and J 0 bases short, with 7 bases between.